The present T cell receptor (beta chain) was sequenced within a study of T-cell memory formation after mild COVID-19. The CDR3 contains 13 residues. V was cut by 1 base and J by 4 bases, with 9 bases left in between. CDR1 SQVTM and CDR2 ANQGSEA come from the germline V gene. TCRdb recomputed calls from the 5' RACE reads with MiXCR, one row per CDR3 protein. The sample contains almost 350,000 distinct CDR3 sequences, 20% to 25% of which appear only once. This clonotype was sampled from a man aged 18 to 30 who had mild COVID-19 (a few samples of this study predate the infection). Cell type and time point are not known. This chain links TRBV29-1 with TRBJ2-3; unclear D gene. Input material: PBMCs or a T cell subset sorted from them (not recorded which). The CDR3 sequence: CSVEGADPDTQYF. The CDR3 bases are TGCAGCGTTGAAGGGGCCGACCCAGATACGCAGTATTTT.